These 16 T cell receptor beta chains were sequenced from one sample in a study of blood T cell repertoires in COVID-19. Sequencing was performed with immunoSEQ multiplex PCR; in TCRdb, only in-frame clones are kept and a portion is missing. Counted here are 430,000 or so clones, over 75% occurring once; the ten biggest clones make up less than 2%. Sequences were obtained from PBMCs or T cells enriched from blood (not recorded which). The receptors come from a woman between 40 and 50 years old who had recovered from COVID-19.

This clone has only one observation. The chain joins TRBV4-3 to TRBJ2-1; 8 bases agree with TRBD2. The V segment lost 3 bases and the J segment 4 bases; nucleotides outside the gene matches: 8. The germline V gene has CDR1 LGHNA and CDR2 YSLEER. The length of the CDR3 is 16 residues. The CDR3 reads CASSHILAEPYNEQFF. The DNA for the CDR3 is TGCGCCAGCAGCCATATACTAGCGGAGCCTTACAATGAGCAGTTCTTC.

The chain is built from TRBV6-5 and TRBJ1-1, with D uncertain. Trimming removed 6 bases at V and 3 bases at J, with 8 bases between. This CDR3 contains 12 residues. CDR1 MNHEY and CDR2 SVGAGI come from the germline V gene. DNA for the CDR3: TGTGCCAGCAGCAGGAGGGACACTGAAGCTTTCTTT. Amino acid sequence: CASSRRDTEAFF.

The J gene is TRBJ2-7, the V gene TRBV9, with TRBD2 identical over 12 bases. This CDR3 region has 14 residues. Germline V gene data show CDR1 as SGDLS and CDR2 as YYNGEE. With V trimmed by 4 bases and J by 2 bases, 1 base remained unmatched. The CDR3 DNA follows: TGTGCCAGCAGCTCTAGCGGGAGGGCCTACGAGCAGTACTTC. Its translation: CASSSSGRAYEQYF.

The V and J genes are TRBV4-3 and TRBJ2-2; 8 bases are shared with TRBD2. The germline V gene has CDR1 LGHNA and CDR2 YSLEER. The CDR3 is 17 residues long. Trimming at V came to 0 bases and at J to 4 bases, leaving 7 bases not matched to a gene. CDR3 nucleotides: TGCGCCAGCAGCCAAGATCTCCGGGAGGGGTTCACCGGGGAGCTGTTTTTT. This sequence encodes CASSQDLREGFTGELFF.

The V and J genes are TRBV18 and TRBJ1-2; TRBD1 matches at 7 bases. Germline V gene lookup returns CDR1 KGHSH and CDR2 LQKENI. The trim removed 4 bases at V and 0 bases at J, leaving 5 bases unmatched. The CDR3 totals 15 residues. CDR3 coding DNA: TGTGCCAGCTCACGATCGGGACAGCCTAACTATGGCTACACCTTC. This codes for CASSRSGQPNYGYTF.

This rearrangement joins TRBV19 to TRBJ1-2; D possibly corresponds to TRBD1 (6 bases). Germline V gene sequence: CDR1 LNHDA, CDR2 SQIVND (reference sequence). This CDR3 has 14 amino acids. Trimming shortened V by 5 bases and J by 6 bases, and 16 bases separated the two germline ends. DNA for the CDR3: TGTGCCAGTAGTCGGGGGGCCGGGGGAGATGGCTACACCTTC. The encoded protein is CASSRGAGGDGYTF.

In DNA, the CDR3 is TGTGCCAGCAGAGATACAGGGAGAATAGAGACCCAGTACTTC. This translates into CASRDTGRIETQYF. The chain is built from TRBV6-5 and TRBJ2-5; D might be TRBD1 (6 bases). The V end lost 6 bases, the J end lost 4 bases, and 15 bases lay between the germline ends. CDR3 length: 14 residues. CDR1 is MNHEY and CDR2 is SVGAGI in the germline V gene.

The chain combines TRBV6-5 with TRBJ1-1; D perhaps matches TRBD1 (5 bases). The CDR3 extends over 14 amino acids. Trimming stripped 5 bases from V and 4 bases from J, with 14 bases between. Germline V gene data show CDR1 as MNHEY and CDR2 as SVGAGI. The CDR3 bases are TGTGCCAGCAGTCCCCCCTCGGGGGGCACTGAAGCTTTCTTT. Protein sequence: CASSPPSGGTEAFF.

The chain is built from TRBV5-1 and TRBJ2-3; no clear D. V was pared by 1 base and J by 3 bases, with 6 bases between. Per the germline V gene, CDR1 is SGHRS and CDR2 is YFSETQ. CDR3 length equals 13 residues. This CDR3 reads CASSLIGTDTQYF. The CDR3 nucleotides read TGCGCCAGCAGCTTGATCGGGACAGATACGCAGTATTTT.

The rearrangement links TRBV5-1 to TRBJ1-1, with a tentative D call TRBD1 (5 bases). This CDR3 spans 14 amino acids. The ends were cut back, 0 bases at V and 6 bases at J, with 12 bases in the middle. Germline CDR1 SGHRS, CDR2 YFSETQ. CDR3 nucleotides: TGCGCCAGCAGCTTGGTGGGGGGACCCCCTGAAGCTTTCTTT. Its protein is CASSLVGGPPEAFF.

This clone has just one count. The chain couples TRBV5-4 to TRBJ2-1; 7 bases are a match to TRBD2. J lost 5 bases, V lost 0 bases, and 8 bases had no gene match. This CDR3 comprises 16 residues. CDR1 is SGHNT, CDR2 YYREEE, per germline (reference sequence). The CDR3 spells CASSLVAASGNNEQFF. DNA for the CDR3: TGTGCCAGCAGCTTGGTGGCGGCTAGCGGAAACAATGAGCAGTTCTTC.

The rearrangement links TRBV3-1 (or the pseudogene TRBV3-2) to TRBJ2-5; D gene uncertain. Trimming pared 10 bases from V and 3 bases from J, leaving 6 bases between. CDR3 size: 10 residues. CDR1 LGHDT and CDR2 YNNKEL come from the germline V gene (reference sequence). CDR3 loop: CATSEETQYF. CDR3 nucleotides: TGTGCCACTTCGGAAGAGACCCAGTACTTC.

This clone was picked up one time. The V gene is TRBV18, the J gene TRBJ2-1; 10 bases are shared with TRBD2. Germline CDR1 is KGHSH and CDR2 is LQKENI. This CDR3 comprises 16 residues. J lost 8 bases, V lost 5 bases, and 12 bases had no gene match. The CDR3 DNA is TGTGCCAGCTCAACCTTAGCGGGAGGTCCCGGGGATGAGCAGTTCTTC. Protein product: CASSTLAGGPGDEQFF.

CDR3 DNA: TGCGCCAGCAGCTTGGCCGGTCCTGGCTACACCTTC. It encodes CASSLAGPGYTF. J is TRBJ1-2 and V is TRBV5-1; D gene uncertain. Germline lookup yields CDR1 SGHRS and CDR2 YFSETQ. Trimming removed 0 bases from V and 7 bases from J, with 7 bases in between. The CDR3 contains 12 residues. The full variable domain, its missing parts supplied by reference TRBV5-1 and TRBJ1-2, is KAGVTQTPRYLIKTRGQQVTLSCSPISGHRSVSWYQQTPGQGLQFLFEYFSETQRNKGNFPGRFSGRQFSNSRSEMNVSTLELGDSALYLCASSLAGPGYTFGSGTRLTVV.

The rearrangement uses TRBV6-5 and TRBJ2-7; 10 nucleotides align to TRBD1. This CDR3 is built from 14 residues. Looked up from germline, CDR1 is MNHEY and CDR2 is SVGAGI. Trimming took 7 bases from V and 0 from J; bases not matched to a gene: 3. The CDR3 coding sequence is TGTGCCAGCACCCGGGACAGGGGCTCCTACGAGCAGTACTTC. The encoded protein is CASTRDRGSYEQYF.

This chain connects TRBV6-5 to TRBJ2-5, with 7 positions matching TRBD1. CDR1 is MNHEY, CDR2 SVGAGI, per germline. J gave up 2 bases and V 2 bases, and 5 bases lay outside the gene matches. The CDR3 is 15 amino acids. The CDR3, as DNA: TGTGCCAGCAGTTACAATTGGGACAGTCAAGAGACCCAGTACTTC. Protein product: CASSYNWDSQETQYF.